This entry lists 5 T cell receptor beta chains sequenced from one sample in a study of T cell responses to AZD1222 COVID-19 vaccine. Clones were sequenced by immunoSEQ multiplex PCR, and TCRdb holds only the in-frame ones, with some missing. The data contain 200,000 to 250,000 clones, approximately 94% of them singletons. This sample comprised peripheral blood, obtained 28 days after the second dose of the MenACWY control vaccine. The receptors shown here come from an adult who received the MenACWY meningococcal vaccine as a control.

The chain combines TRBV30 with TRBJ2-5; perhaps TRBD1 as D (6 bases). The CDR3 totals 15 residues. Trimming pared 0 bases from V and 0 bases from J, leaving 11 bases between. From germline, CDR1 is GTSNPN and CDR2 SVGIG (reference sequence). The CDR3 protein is CAWSVGRGNQETQYF. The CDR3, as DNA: TGTGCCTGGAGTGTCGGCAGGGGAAACCAAGAGACCCAGTACTTC.

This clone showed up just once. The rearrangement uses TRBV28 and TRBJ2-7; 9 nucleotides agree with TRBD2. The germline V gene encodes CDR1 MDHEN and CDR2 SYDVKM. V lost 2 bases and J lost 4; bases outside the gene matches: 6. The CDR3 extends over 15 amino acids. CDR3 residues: CASSLGSGGLYEQYF. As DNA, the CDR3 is TGTGCCAGCAGTTTAGGCAGCGGGGGGTTATACGAGCAGTACTTC. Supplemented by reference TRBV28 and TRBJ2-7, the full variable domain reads DVKVTQSSRYLVKRTGEKVFLECVQDMDHENMFWYRQDPGLGLRLIYFSYDVKMKEKGDIPEGYSVSREKKERFSLILESASTNQTSMYLCASSLGSGGLYEQYFGPGTRLTVT.

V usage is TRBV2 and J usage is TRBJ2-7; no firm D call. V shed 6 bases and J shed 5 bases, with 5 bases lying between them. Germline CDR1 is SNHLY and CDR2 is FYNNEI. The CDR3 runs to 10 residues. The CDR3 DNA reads TGTGCCAGCAGCGGCGACGAGCAGTACTTC. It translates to CASSGDEQYF.

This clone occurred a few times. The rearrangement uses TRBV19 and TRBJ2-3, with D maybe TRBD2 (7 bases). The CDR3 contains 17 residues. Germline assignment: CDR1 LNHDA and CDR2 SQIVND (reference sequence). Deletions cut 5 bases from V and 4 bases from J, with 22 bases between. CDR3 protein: CASSLSRGGAVADTQYF. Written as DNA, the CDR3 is TGTGCCAGTAGTCTTTCTCGTGGGGGGGCTGTTGCAGATACGCAGTATTTT.

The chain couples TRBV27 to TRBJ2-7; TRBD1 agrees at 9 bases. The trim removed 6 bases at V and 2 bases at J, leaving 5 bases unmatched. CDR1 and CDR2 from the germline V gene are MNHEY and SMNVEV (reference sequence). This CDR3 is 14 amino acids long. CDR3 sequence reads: CASSYGQGPYEQYF. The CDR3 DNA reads TGTGCCAGCAGCTACGGACAGGGGCCCTACGAGCAGTACTTC.